This TCR beta chain derives from a study of OX40 agonist ivuxolimab in advanced cancers. Study-level points and caveats: Both CD4+ and CD8+ T cell populations in blood had undergone clonal expansion by week 6 at 0.1 to 3.0 mg/kg. The study found that CD8+ T cells averaged more expanded clones than CD4+.

About this clone: Its antigen is as yet unknown.

CDR1 and CDR2 (germline): GTSNPN, SVGIG (reference sequence). This CDR3 region has 13 residues. V dropped 5 bases and J dropped 4; count of bases not matched to a gene: 7. TCRdb keeps only in-frame clones here, not all; method: immunoSEQ multiplex PCR. Among about 18,000 clones listed, approximately 80% were seen once. The input for sequencing was CD4+ or CD8+ T cells sorted from blood, taken in a trial of the OX40 agonist ivuxolimab. The V gene is TRBV30, the J gene TRBJ1-2; 7 nucleotides agree with TRBD1. This receptor was taken from an adult with an advanced solid tumor such as melanoma, head and neck, liver or kidney cancer. The CDR3 nucleotides are TGTGCCTGGCGACATGACAGGGTCTATGGCTACACCTTC. This codes for CAWRHDRVYGYTF.